This T cell receptor beta chain was sequenced in a study of graft-versus-host responses after intestinal transplantation. Study-wide results and limits: The recipient marrow held GvH clones, and some of them showed up first in ileum or blood.

As concerns this clone: What it binds is unknown.

The length of the CDR3 is 15 residues. The germline CDR1 and CDR2 sequences are SGHDT and YYEEEE. Generated by immunoSEQ multiplex PCR, the TCRdb table keeps only in-frame clones and is missing some. Of about 120,000 clones in the sample, approximately 95% were seen once. The chain joins TRBV5-6 to TRBJ2-5; 9 nucleotides line up with TRBD1. The DNA end lines up better with TRBJ2-7; the J call may be wrong. Sequencing used unstimulated CD8+ T cells sorted from spleen or lymph node cells, obtained before intestinal transplant. The sequence came from a human donor who received an intestinal transplant. CDR3 region: CASSFPGQGPYEQYF. The CDR3 DNA reads as TGTGCCAGCAGCTTCCCCGGACAGGGGCCCTACGAGCAGTACTTC.